This TCR beta chain originates from a study of T-cell memory formation after mild COVID-19. The V gene's germline CDR1 is MDHEN and CDR2 SYDVKM. This CDR3 is 16 amino acids long. Trimming pared 5 bases from V and 1 base from J, leaving 16 bases between. It was 5'RACE with constant-segment primers that produced the TCR alpha and TCR beta cDNA libraries, which carried sample barcodes and UMIs. TCRdb redid the calling of the 5' RACE reads with MiXCR, one entry per CDR3 protein. Seen here are around 340,000 distinct CDR3 sequences, 13% to 15% observed once, and the top ten hold about 22%. V and J are TRBV28 and TRBJ2-3; D tentatively fits TRBD1 or TRBD2 (5 bases each). Material for sequencing was PBMCs or a T cell subset sorted from them (not recorded which). The clonotype was recovered from a man between 18 and 35 years old who had mild COVID-19 (a few samples of this study predate the infection). Cell type and time point are not known. The CDR3 nucleotides are TGTGCCAGCAGTCCCACCGGGACCCGTGGCACAGATACGCAGTATTTT. Protein: CASSPTGTRGTDTQYF.